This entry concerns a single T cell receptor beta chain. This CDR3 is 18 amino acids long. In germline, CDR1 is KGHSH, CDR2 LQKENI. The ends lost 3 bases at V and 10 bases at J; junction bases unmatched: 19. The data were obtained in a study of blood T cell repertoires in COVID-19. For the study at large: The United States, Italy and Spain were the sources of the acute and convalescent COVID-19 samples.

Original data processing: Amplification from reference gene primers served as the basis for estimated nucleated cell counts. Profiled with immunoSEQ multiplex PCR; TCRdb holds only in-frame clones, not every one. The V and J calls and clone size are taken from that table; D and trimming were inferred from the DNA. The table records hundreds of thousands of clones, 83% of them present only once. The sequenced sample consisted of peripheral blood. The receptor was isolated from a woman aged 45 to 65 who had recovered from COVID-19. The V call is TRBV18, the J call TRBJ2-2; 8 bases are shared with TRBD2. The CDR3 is CASSPYGGLAGIPVELFF. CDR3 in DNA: TGTGCCAGCTCACCCTACGGGGGGTTAGCGGGGATCCCGGTGGAGCTGTTTTTT.